One and the same sample provided the 18 T cell receptor beta chains below, sequenced in a study of blood T cell repertoires in COVID-19. The repertoire was sequenced with immunoSEQ multiplex PCR; TCRdb's copy has only in-frame clones and lacks some. This table holds 55,000 to 85,000 clones, just over 85% found once. Sequenced sample: peripheral blood. These receptors all stem from a human donor in a cohort sampled during active COVID-19.

The rearrangement links TRBV5-1 to TRBJ1-5; 7 bases line up with TRBD1. From germline, CDR1 is SGHRS and CDR2 YFSETQ. The CDR3 is made up of 15 amino acids. Trimming at V came to 0 bases and at J to 7 bases, leaving 7 bases not matched to a gene. The CDR3 bases are TGCGCCAGCAGCTTGGCCGGGACAGCCGAACAGCCCCAGCATTTT. Its protein product is CASSLAGTAEQPQHF.

The genes are TRBV5-5 and TRBJ1-3; D perhaps matches TRBD1 (6 bases). CDR1 and CDR2 (germline): SGHKS, YYEKEE (reference sequence). This CDR3 contains 16 residues. V lost 5 bases and J 0 bases, leaving 15 bases between the germline ends. Here the CDR3 DNA reads TGTGCCAGCAGTCCCCCGGGGGGCCTCTCTGGAAACACCATATATTTT. The encoded protein is CASSPPGGLSGNTIYF.

The V call is TRBV12-3 or TRBV12-4, the J call TRBJ2-3; D is undetermined. Trimming left V 5 bases short and J 5 bases short, with 5 bases between. The CDR3 covers 11 residues. The CDR3 loop is CASSARDTQYF. As DNA, the CDR3 is TGTGCCAGCAGTGCGAGAGATACGCAGTATTTT.

The chain joins TRBV27 to TRBJ1-5; tentatively, D is TRBD1 (6 bases). With 6 bases removed from V and 2 bases from J, the gap between germline ends came to 14 bases. The length of the CDR3 is 15 residues. Germline CDR1 reads MNHEY; CDR2 reads SMNVEV (reference sequence). The CDR3 sequence is CASRLLTGRNQPQHF. The CDR3 DNA is TGTGCCAGCAGGCTCCTGACAGGCCGCAATCAGCCCCAGCATTTT.

V is TRBV14 and J is TRBJ2-7; the match to TRBD2 covers 11 bases. The germline V gene encodes CDR1 SGHDN and CDR2 FVKESK. Trimming took 1 base from V and 3 from J; bases not matched to a gene: 5. This CDR3 is built from 16 residues. As DNA, the CDR3 is TGTGCCAGCAGCCAAGGGCGGCTAGCGGGAGGCTACGAGCAGTACTTC. Its protein product is CASSQGRLAGGYEQYF. The whole variable domain, filled in from reference TRBV14 and TRBJ2-7, reads EAGVTQFPSHSVIEKGQTVTLRCDPISGHDNLYWYRRVMGKEIKFLLHFVKESKQDESGMPNNRFLAERTGGTYSTLKVQPAELEDSGVYFCASSQGRLAGGYEQYFGPGTRLTVT.

V and J are TRBV4-1 and TRBJ1-4; 8 bases match TRBD1. The CDR3 extends over 15 amino acids. Germline lookup yields CDR1 MGHRA and CDR2 YSYEKL. The J segment lost 4 bases and the V segment lost 3 bases, leaving 4 bases of the junction unmatched. In DNA, the CDR3 is TGCGCCAGCAGCCATGCGGACAGGGATAATGAAAAACTGTTTTTT. Translated, it gives CASSHADRDNEKLFF.

CDR3 coding DNA: TGTGCCAGCAGCCAGGGACTAGCCGTTTGGAATGAGCAGTTCTTC. Protein product: CASSQGLAVWNEQFF. This chain uses TRBV14 with TRBJ2-1; 9 bases are a match to TRBD2. This CDR3 region has 15 residues. The V and J ends lost 3 bases and 7 bases, in that order; junction bases with no gene match: 7. Germline values: CDR1 SGHDN, CDR2 FVKESK.

J is TRBJ2-1 and V is TRBV19; 10 bases line up with TRBD2. Germline V gene sequence: CDR1 LNHDA, CDR2 SQIVND (reference sequence). The CDR3 covers 16 residues. J gave up 3 bases and V 5 bases, and 7 bases lay outside the gene matches. The CDR3 sequence is CASSAHGLADYNEQFF. The CDR3 DNA is TGTGCCAGTAGTGCCCACGGACTAGCGGACTACAATGAGCAGTTCTTC.

The chain combines TRBV7-3 with TRBJ1-1, with D unresolved. V lost 0 bases and J lost 3, with 5 bases in between. This CDR3 contains 13 residues. The germline CDR1 and CDR2 sequences are SGHTA and FQGTGA. The CDR3 bases are TGTGCCAGCAGCTTAACGGCAGACACTGAAGCTTTCTTT. Translating it yields CASSLTADTEAFF.

The chain recombines TRBV4-1 with TRBJ2-3; D is perhaps TRBD2 (6 bases). The CDR3 extends over 16 amino acids. V shed 4 bases and J shed 0 bases, with 14 bases lying between them. Germline V gene sequence: CDR1 MGHRA, CDR2 YSYEKL. The CDR3: CASSLRSSESTDTQYF. CDR3 DNA: TGCGCCAGCAGCCTAAGGTCTAGCGAGAGCACAGATACGCAGTATTTT.

This chain uses TRBV9 with TRBJ2-1; D may be TRBD2 (5 bases). The CDR3 contains 14 residues. V lost 3 bases to trimming and J lost 4 bases, with 11 bases between them. Germline V gene data show CDR1 as SGDLS and CDR2 as YYNGEE. The CDR3 sequence is CASSGELGYNEQFF. CDR3 coding DNA: TGTGCCAGCAGCGGGGAGCTAGGATACAATGAGCAGTTCTTC.

The chain carries TRBV7-9 and TRBJ2-7; 7 bases align to TRBD2. The CDR3 is 14 amino acids. Germline-derived CDR1 and CDR2 are SEHNR and FQNEAQ (reference sequence). J gave up 2 bases and V 6 bases, and 7 bases lay outside the gene matches. CDR3 region: CASSLAGTTYEQYF. Here the CDR3 DNA reads TGTGCCAGCAGTCTGGCCGGGACTACCTACGAGCAGTACTTC.

The chain recombines TRBV18 with TRBJ2-7; D unresolved. CDR1 is KGHSH, CDR2 LQKENI, per germline. Trimming took 1 base from V and 7 from J, leaving 5 bases between them. CDR3 size: 11 residues. The CDR3 nucleotides read TGTGCCAGCTCACCACAGGAGGAGCAGTACTTC. It specifies CASSPQEEQYF.

V gene TRBV29-1 combines with J gene TRBJ2-1; 12 nucleotides agree with TRBD2. The CDR3 is made up of 15 amino acids. Per germline, CDR1 SQVTM and CDR2 ANQGSEA. V shed 4 bases and J 4 bases; nucleotides not matched to a gene: 5. The DNA for the CDR3 is TGCAGCGTTGTTGGACTAGCGGGATGGTACAATGAGCAGTTCTTC. It yields the protein CSVVGLAGWYNEQFF.

The J gene is TRBJ2-1, the V gene TRBV18, with 9 bases identical to TRBD2. CDR1 and CDR2 (germline): KGHSH, LQKENI. This CDR3 comprises 18 residues. V gave up 3 bases and J gave up 4 bases; unmatched junction bases: 13. CDR3 nucleotides: TGTGCCAGCTCACCGGGGGCTAGCGGGGCCCGGGTTTACAATGAGCAGTTCTTC. It codes for CASSPGASGARVYNEQFF.

CDR3 bases: TGTGCCAGATCTCATAAACCGGGACAAGAGAACCCCTTGGGCAATCAGCCCCAGCATTTT. Amino acid sequence: CARSHKPGQENPLGNQPQHF. V and J are TRBV27 and TRBJ1-5, with D possibly being TRBD1 (6 bases). CDR1 MNHEY and CDR2 SMNVEV come from the germline V gene (reference sequence). V lost 9 bases and J lost 2, with 32 bases in between. CDR3 length equals 20 residues.

As for this clone: Relative to the germline gene, one junction end is altered; a read error may explain this. The CDR3 coding sequence is TGCGCCAGCAGTTTGGCAGGGGGCATCACTGAAGCTTTCTTT. This codes for CASSLAGGITEAFF. This chain uses TRBV5-1 with TRBJ1-1, with 8 bases aligning to TRBD1. Looked up from germline, CDR1 is SGHRS and CDR2 is YFSETQ. CDR3 length: 14 residues.

V gene TRBV5-8 combines with J gene TRBJ2-3, with TRBD1 as a possible D gene (6 bases). The V gene lost 4 bases and the J gene lost 0 bases, with 21 bases spanning the gap. This CDR3 comprises 18 residues. Germline V lookup: CDR1 SGHTS, CDR2 YDEGEE. For the CDR3, the DNA is TGTGCCAGCAGCATAAAAGAATCAGGGGCCATCAGCACAGATACGCAGTATTTT. Translating it yields CASSIKESGAISTDTQYF.